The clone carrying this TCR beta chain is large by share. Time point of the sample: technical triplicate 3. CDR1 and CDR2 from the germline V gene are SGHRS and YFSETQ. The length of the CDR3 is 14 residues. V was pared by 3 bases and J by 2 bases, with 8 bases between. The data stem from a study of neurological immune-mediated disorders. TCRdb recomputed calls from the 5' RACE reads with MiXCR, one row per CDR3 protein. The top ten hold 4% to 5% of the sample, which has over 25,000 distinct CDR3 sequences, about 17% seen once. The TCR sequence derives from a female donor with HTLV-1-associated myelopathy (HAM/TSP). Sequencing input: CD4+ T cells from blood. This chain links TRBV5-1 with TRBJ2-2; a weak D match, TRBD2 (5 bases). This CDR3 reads CASSWTPNTGELFF. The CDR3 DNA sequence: TGCGCCAGCAGCTGGACTCCTAACACCGGGGAGCTGTTTTTT.